The 10 T cell receptor beta chains listed next were all sequenced from one sample in a study of identical twins. Each CDR3 protein is one row after TCRdb ran MiXCR on the 5' RACE reads. The profile shows approximately 680,000 distinct CDR3 sequences, 7.1% of them singletons. These same data were also listed under a study on yellow fever vaccine responses in identical twins.

The sample consisted of PBMCs. The receptors shown here come from a woman between 18 and 30 years old in good health.

This clonotype was seen ten or more times. V is TRBV12-3 or TRBV12-4 and J is TRBJ2-5; 10 bases fit TRBD1. This CDR3 comprises 14 residues. V lost 7 bases, J lost 5 bases, and 7 bases stayed unmatched. Written as DNA, the CDR3 is TGTGCCAGCACCCCGGGACAGGGGAGGGAGACCCAGTACTTC. This gives the protein CASTPGQGRETQYF.

The genes are TRBV5-1 and TRBJ1-1; TRBD1 matches at 9 bases. Per the germline V gene, CDR1 is SGHRS and CDR2 is YFSETQ. Trimming cost V 2 bases and J 3 bases; bases outside gene matches: 5. CDR3 length equals 15 residues. The CDR3 coding sequence is TGCGCCAGCAGCTTCTACAGGGGGCCTGACACTGAAGCTTTCTTT. Translated: CASSFYRGPDTEAFF.

Concerning this clonotype: A read error is possible here, since a much larger clone lies one base away. V is TRBV15 and J is TRBJ1-2; D unresolved. The CDR3 is 16 amino acids. The germline V gene encodes CDR1 LNHNV and CDR2 YYDKDF (reference sequence). CDR3 sequence reads: CATSSDGGDANYGFTF. The CDR3 DNA reads as TGTGCCACCAGCAGCGATGGCGGGGATGCTAACTATGGCTTCACCTTC.

The chain has TRBV20-1 and TRBJ2-2; 13 bases align to TRBD2. V trimming: 6 bases; J trimming: 4 bases; junction bases outside the gene matches: 8. The CDR3 totals 16 residues. CDR1 DFQATT and CDR2 SNEGSKA come from the germline V gene (reference sequence). The CDR3 region is CSALGLAGDATGELFF. The CDR3 region has the DNA TGCAGTGCCCTTGGACTAGCGGGAGATGCCACCGGGGAGCTGTTTTTT.

This sequence joins TRBV6-1 and TRBJ1-5; maybe TRBD1 (5 bases). Germline V gene data show CDR1 as MNHNS and CDR2 as SASEGT. This CDR3 region has 14 residues. Trimming cost V 5 bases and J 1 base, with 9 bases left between them. The CDR3 DNA sequence: TGTGCCAGCAGTCCCTGGGACAGCAATCAGCCCCAGCATTTT. It yields the protein CASSPWDSNQPQHF.

This clonotype was counted between two and nine times. The rearrangement links TRBV28 to TRBJ2-1; 7 positions agree with TRBD2. J lost 7 bases, V lost 10 bases, and 19 bases had no gene match. The CDR3 length is 16 residues. The germline CDR1 and CDR2 sequences are MDHEN and SYDVKM. The CDR3 region is CATSDSGLAEGNEQFF. CDR3 nucleotides: TGTGCCACATCCGACTCGGGGCTAGCGGAGGGGAATGAGCAGTTCTTC.

The J gene is TRBJ1-5, the V gene TRBV12-3 or TRBV12-4; D perhaps matches TRBD1 (5 bases). The CDR3 loop spans 14 amino acids. Trimming pared 5 bases from V and 3 bases from J, leaving 11 bases between. This chain's CDR3 is CASSPQGVNQPQHF. CDR3 bases: TGTGCCAGCAGTCCTCAAGGGGTCAATCAGCCCCAGCATTTT.

This clonotype was seen only a few times. The V and J genes are TRBV7-2 and TRBJ2-3, with TRBD1 matching 8 bases. Germline CDR1 SGHTA, CDR2 FQGNSA. The CDR3 is made up of 13 amino acids. V lost 10 bases, J lost 0 bases, and 3 bases stayed unmatched. This CDR3 is CATRQGSTDTQYF. CDR3 sequence (DNA): TGTGCCACACGACAGGGGAGCACAGATACGCAGTATTTT.

The chain has TRBV29-1 and TRBJ2-1; D is unclear. Trimming took 4 bases from V and 0 from J, leaving 10 bases between them. CDR1 is SQVTM, CDR2 ANQGSEA, per germline. This CDR3 has 14 amino acids. The DNA of the CDR3 is TGCAGCGTTGTAGGGCGTTTCTCCTACAATGAGCAGTTCTTC. This sequence encodes CSVVGRFSYNEQFF.

Ten or more counts support this clonotype. The V gene is TRBV10-3, the J gene TRBJ1-3; no reliable D call. There are 16 residues in the CDR3. The germline V gene has CDR1 ENHRY and CDR2 SYGVKD. Trimming left V 6 bases short and J 0 bases short, with 15 bases between. CDR3 region: CAISNSPGYSGNTIYF. The CDR3 nucleotides read TGTGCCATCAGCAACTCCCCGGGCTACTCTGGAAACACCATATATTTT.